A selection of T cell receptor beta chains follows, all from one sample in a study of HIV-infected patients and healthy controls. TCRdb re-derived calls from the 5' RACE reads in MiXCR, one entry per CDR3 protein. The sample yields roughly 18,000 distinct CDR3 sequences, less than 20% seen once. The sequenced sample consisted of CD8+ T cells from blood. The receptors here all came from a human donor in good health. Both conserved end residues are part of each CDR3. Fields, in order: clone size, V gene, D gene, J gene, CDR3 DNA, CDR3 protein. The D gene is left open where the match is weak. For some rows the clone size is stated as once, few or many, or as a class when expanded; others skip it.

many	TRBV2	NA	TRBJ2-7	TGTGCCAGCACGCAGGGCAACGAGCAGTACTTC	CASTQGNEQYF
many	TRBV9	NA	TRBJ2-3	TGTGCCAGCAGCGCCGGGACGACCGAAGTCGATACGCAGTATTTT	CASSAGTTEVDTQYF
NA	TRBV12-3/TRBV12-4	NA	TRBJ2-5	TGTGCCAGCAGTCCTGGACGGAAAGAGACCCAGTACTTC	CASSPGRKETQYF
NA	TRBV19	NA	TRBJ1-5	TGTGCCACCAAGGGGTTTGGCAATCAGCCCCAGCATTTT	CATKGFGNQPQHF
NA	TRBV5-1	NA	TRBJ1-2	TGCGCCAGCAGCTTGTTGGATGGGGCTAACTATGGCTACACCTTC	CASSLLDGANYGYTF
few	TRBV29-1	NA	TRBJ2-5	TGCAGCGTTGAGTTGTATAGGGACCAAGAGACCCAGTACTTC	CSVELYRDQETQYF
many	TRBV10-2	NA	TRBJ1-2	TGCGCCAGCAGTGGACAGGTCCGAGGGGGCTACACCTTC	CASSGQVRGGYTF
few	TRBV27	TRBD1	TRBJ1-2	TGTGCCAGCAGTTCGGGACAGGGGGCCTTGGGCTACACCTTC	CASSSGQGALGYTF
many	TRBV12-3/TRBV12-4	NA	TRBJ1-5	TGTGCCAGCAGTTTCTTGTCGGGTAGCAATCAGCCCCAGCATTTT	CASSFLSGSNQPQHF
NA	TRBV5-5	TRBD1	TRBJ1-5	TGTGCCAGCAGCTCACAGGGGCCCAATCAGCCCCAGCATTTT	CASSSQGPNQPQHF
many	TRBV6-5	TRBD1	TRBJ2-7	TGTGCCAGCAGGTCTACGGGACAGATGAGCTCCTACGAGCAGTACTTC	CASRSTGQMSSYEQYF
NA	TRBV12-5	NA	TRBJ2-1	TGTGCTAGTGGTTTGGTAAAGTACAATGAGCAGTTCTTC	CASGLVKYNEQFF
NA	TRBV30	NA	TRBJ1-5	TGTGCCTGGAGCCCAGACCGACCGAGCAATCAGCCCCAGCATTTT	CAWSPDRPSNQPQHF
once	TRBV12-3/TRBV12-4	TRBD1	TRBJ2-5	TGTGCCAGTGAGAATGCCGGGACAGGGGAAGAGACCCAGTACTTC	CASENAGTGEETQYF
few	TRBV12-3/TRBV12-4	NA	TRBJ1-5	TGTGCCAGCAGTTTTGGCTCTGGCAATCAGCCCCAGCATTTT	CASSFGSGNQPQHF
many	TRBV6-4	TRBD1	TRBJ2-3	TGTGCCAGCAGTGACGGGACAGGGGGCGCAGATACGCAGTATTTT	CASSDGTGGADTQYF
NA	TRBV27	NA	TRBJ2-1	TGTGCCAGCAGTACGCAGACTAGAACGGGGTACAATGAGCAGTTCTTC	CASSTQTRTGYNEQFF
few	TRBV27	NA	TRBJ1-3	TGTGCCAGCAGTTTATCGGGTTCTGGAAACACCATATATTTT	CASSLSGSGNTIYF
few	TRBV19	NA	TRBJ1-2	TGTGCCAGTAGTATTAGAAGGGAAGGCTACACCTTC	CASSIRREGYTF
few	TRBV12-3/TRBV12-4	NA	TRBJ2-3	TGTGCCAGCAGTTTAGTCCTAGCTTCAGATACGCAGTATTTT	CASSLVLASDTQYF
few	TRBV28	TRBD1	TRBJ2-7	TGTGCCAGCAGTTTAGCGAGTTACAGGGGGGAGTACTTC	CASSLASYRGEYF
few	TRBV7-9	NA	TRBJ1-2	TGTGCCAGCAGCTTAGGAGGAGGAGCTAACTATGGCTACACCTTC	CASSLGGGANYGYTF
NA	TRBV19	TRBD2	TRBJ2-3	TGTGCCAGTAGTATCTGGGACTATCCCCATACACAGTATTTT	CASSIWDYPHTQYF
NA	TRBV25-1	NA	TRBJ2-5	TGTGCCAGCAGTACCCCTTTTCGACAAGGGACCCAGTACTTC	CASSTPFRQGTQYF
few	TRBV20-1	TRBD1	TRBJ1-5	TGCAGTGCTGGGGACAGGTTAAATCAGCCCCAGCATTTT	CSAGDRLNQPQHF
NA	TRBV18	TRBD2	TRBJ2-3	TGTGCCAGCTCACCACCCGCGGGGGGAGGTGCAGATACGCAGTATTTT	CASSPPAGGGADTQYF
few	TRBV7-2	TRBD2	TRBJ2-1	TGTGCCAGCAGCTTTACTAGCGGGAGCGGGTATACTACCTACAATGAGCAGTTCTTC	CASSFTSGSGYTTYNEQFF
many	TRBV6-4	TRBD1	TRBJ1-6	TGTGCCAGCAGTGACTCGACAGGGGGCAATTCACCCCTCCACTTT	CASSDSTGGNSPLHF
once	TRBV3-1	NA	TRBJ2-1	TGTGCCAGCAGCCAGGAAGGCGGGGTAGGGACGGCGAGCTCCTACAATGAGCAGTTCTTC	CASSQEGGVGTASSYNEQFF
NA	TRBV4-1	TRBD2	TRBJ2-3	TGCGCCAGCAGCCAAGAATTAGCGGGAGGCACAGATACGCAGTATTTT	CASSQELAGGTDTQYF
NA	TRBV7-8	TRBD2	TRBJ2-3	TGTGCCAGCAGCTTAGCGTATAGCGGGGGCACCCCCAGCACAGATACGCAGTATTTT	CASSLAYSGGTPSTDTQYF
NA	TRBV9	NA	TRBJ1-1	TGTGCCAGCAGCGTAAACCCGACAGATTCGAACACTGAAGCTTTCTTT	CASSVNPTDSNTEAFF
few	TRBV7-9	NA	TRBJ1-1	TGTGCCAGCAGCGGGGGGGCCGAGGGAGCTTTCTTT	CASSGGAEGAFF
few	TRBV19	TRBD1	TRBJ1-2	TGTGCCAGTAGTATTCTCCAGGGGGCACACTATGGCTACACCTTC	CASSILQGAHYGYTF
many	TRBV7-9	NA	TRBJ2-1	TGTGCCAGCAGCCCGCCCCCGGGTTACTCCTACAATGAGCAGTTCTTC	CASSPPPGYSYNEQFF
few	TRBV14	TRBD1	TRBJ2-7	TGTGCCAGCAGCCAAGCACCCGCTGGGGACAGGGGGAAAGGGTACGAGCAGTACTTC	CASSQAPAGDRGKGYEQYF
few	TRBV19	NA	TRBJ2-3	TGTGCCAGTACCCCAAAGGTTTTGGCAGATACGCAGTATTTT	CASTPKVLADTQYF
many	TRBV9	NA	TRBJ1-1	TGTGCCAGCAGCGTAACGGAGGGGGTCTCCCCTGAAGCTTTCTTT	CASSVTEGVSPEAFF
many	TRBV11-2	NA	TRBJ1-1	TGTGCCAGCAGCTCCTCGGACAGTGAAGCTTTCTTT	CASSSSDSEAFF
NA	TRBV7-2	NA	TRBJ2-1	TGTGCCAGCAGCTTAGAGGACCCCTCAGGGAATGAGCAGTTCTTC	CASSLEDPSGNEQFF